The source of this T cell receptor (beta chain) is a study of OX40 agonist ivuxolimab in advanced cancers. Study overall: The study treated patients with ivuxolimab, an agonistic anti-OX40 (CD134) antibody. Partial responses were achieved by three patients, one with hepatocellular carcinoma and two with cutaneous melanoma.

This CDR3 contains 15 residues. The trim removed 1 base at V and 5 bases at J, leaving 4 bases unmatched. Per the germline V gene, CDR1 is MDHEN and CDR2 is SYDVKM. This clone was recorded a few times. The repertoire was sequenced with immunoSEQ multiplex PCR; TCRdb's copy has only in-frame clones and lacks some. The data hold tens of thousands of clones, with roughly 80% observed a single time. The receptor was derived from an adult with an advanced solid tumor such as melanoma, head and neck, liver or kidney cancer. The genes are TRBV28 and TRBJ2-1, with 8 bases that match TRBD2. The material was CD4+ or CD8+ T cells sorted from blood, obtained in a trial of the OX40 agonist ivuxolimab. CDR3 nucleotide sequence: TGTGCCAGCAGTTTATTGAGCGGGGGACACAATGAGCAGTTCTTC. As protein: CASSLLSGGHNEQFF.